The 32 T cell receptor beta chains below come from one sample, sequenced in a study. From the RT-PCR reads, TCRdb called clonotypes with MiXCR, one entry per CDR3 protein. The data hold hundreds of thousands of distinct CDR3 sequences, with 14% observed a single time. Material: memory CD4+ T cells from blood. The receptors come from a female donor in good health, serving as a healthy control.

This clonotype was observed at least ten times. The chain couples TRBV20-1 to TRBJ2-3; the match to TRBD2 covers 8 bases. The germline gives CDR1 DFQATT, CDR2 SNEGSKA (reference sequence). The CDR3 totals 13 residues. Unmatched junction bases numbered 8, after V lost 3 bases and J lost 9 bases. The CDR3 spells CSASMREARTQYF. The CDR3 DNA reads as TGCAGTGCTAGTATGCGGGAGGCGAGGACGCAGTATTTT.

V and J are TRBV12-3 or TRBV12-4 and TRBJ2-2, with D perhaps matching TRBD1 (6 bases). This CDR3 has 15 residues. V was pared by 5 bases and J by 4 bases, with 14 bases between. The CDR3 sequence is CASSAYRAGTGELFF. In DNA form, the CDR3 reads TGTGCCAGCAGTGCGTACAGGGCCGGCACCGGGGAGCTGTTTTTT.

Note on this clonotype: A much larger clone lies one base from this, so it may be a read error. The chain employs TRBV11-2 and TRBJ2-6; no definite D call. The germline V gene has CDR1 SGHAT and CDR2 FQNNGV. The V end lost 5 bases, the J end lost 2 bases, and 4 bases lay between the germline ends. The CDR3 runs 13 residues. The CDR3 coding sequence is TGTGCCAGCAGCGCAGCTGGGGCCAACGTCCTGACTTTC. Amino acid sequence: CASSAAGANVLTF.

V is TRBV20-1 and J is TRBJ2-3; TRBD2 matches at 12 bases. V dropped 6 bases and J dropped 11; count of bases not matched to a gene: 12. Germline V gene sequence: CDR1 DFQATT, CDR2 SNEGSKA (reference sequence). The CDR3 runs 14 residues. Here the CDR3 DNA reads TGCAGTGCAACCGGGACTAGCGGGTACAATGAGCAGTATTTT. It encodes CSATGTSGYNEQYF.

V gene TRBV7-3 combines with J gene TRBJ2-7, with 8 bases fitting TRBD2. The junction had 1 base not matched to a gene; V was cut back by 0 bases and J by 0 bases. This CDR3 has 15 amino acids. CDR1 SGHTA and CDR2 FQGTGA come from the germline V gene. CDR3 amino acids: CASSLTAGDSYEQYF. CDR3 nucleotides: TGTGCCAGCAGCTTAACAGCGGGGGACTCCTACGAGCAGTACTTC. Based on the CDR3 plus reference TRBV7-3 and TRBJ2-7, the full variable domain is GAGVSQTPSNKVTEKGKYVELRCDPISGHTALYWYRQSLGQGPEFLIYFQGTGAADDSGLPNDRFFAVRPEGSVSTLKIQRTERGDSAVYLCASSLTAGDSYEQYFGPGTRLTVT.

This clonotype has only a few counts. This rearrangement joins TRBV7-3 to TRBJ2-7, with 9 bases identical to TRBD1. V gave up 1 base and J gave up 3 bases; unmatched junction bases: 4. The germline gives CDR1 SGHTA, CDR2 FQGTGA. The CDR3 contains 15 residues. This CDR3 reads CASSLIPGQGYEQYF. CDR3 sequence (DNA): TGTGCCAGCAGCTTAATTCCGGGACAGGGCTACGAGCAGTACTTC.

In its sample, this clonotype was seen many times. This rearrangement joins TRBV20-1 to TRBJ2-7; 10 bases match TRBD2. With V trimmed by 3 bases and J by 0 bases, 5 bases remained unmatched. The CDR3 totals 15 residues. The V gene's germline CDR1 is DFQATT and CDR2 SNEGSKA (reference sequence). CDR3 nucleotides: TGCAGTGCTAGCCCAGGACTAGCGGTCTCCTACGAGCAGTACTTC. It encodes CSASPGLAVSYEQYF.

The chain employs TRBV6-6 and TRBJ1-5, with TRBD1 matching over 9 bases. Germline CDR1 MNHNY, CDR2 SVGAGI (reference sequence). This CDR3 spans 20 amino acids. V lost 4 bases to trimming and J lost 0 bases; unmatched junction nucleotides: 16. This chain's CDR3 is CASSLTGTGLARDSNQPQHF. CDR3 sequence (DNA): TGTGCCAGCAGTTTAACCGGGACAGGGTTGGCTCGGGATAGCAATCAGCCCCAGCATTTT.

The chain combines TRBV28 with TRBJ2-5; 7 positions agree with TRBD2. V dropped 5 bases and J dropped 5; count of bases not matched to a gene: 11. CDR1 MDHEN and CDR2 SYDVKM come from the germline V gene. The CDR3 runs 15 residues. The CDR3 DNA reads TGTGCCAGCAGTCGAATCGGGAGGTTGTTCGAGACCCAGTACTTC. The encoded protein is CASSRIGRLFETQYF.

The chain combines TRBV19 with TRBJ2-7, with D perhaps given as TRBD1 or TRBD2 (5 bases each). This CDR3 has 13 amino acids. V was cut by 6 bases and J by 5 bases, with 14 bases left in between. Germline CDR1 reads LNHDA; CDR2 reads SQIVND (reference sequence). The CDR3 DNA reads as TGTGCCAGTAGCCTGGGACGATGGAACGAGCAGTACTTC. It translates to CASSLGRWNEQYF.

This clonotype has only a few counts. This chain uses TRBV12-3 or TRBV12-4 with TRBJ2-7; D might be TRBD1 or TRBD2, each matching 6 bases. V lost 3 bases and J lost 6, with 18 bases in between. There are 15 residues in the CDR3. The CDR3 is CASSLGGTYAGEQYF. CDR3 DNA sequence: TGTGCCAGCAGTTTGGGGGGCACCTATGCTGGCGAGCAGTACTTC.

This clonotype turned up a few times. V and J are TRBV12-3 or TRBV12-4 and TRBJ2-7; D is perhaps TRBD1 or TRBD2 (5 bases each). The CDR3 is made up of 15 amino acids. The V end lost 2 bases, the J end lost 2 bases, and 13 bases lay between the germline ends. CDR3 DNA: TGTGCCAGCAGTTTAACGGGGCGTAATACCTACGAGCAGTACTTC. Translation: CASSLTGRNTYEQYF.

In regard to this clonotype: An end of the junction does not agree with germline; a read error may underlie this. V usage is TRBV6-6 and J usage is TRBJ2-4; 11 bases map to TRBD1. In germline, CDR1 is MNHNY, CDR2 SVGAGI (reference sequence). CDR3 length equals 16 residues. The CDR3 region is CASSYSRSRGQGAGDF. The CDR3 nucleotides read TGTGCCAGCAGTTACTCGAGATCTCGCGGACAGGGGGCCGGGGACTTC.

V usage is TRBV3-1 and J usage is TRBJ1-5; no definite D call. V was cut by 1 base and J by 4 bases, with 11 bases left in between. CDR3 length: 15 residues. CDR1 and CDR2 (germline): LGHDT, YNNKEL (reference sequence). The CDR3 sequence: CASSQVHSPNQPQHF. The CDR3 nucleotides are TGTGCCAGCAGCCAAGTTCACAGCCCGAATCAGCCCCAGCATTTT.

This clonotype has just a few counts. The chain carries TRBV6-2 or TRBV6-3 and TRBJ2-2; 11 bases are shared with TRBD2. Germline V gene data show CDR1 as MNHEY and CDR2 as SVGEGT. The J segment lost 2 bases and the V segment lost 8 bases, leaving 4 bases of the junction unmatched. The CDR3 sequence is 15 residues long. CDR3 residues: CASQLAGANTGELFF. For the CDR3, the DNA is TGTGCCAGCCAACTAGCGGGGGCCAACACCGGGGAGCTGTTTTTT.

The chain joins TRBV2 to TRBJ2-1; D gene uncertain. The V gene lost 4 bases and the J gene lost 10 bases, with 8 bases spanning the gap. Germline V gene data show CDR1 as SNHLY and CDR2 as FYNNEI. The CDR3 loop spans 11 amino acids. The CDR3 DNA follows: TGTGCCAGCAGTGGCTACGGGGAGCAGTTCTTC. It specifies CASSGYGEQFF.

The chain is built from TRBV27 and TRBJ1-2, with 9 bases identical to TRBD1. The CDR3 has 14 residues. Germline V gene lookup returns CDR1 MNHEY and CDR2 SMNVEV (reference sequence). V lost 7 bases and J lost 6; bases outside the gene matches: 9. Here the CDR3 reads CASTNLGQGNGYTF. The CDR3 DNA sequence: TGTGCCAGCACGAATCTGGGACAGGGAAATGGCTACACCTTC.

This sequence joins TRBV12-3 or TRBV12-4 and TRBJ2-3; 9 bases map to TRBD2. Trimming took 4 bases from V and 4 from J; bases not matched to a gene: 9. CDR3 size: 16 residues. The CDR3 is CASSSGTSLRSDTQYF. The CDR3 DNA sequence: TGTGCCAGCAGTTCCGGGACTAGCCTACGATCAGATACGCAGTATTTT.

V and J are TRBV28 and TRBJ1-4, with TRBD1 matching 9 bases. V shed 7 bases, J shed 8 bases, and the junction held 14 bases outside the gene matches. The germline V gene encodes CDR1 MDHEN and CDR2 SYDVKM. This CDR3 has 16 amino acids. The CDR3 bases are TGTGCCAGCATCACAGGGGGCGCGTACATTTCCGAAAAACTGTTTTTT. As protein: CASITGGAYISEKLFF.

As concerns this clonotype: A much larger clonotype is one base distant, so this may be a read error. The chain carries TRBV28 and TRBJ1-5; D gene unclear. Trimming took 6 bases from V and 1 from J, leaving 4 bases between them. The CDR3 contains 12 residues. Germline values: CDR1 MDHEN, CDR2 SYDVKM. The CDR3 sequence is CASRLSNQPQHF. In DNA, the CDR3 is TGTGCCAGCAGGTTGAGCAATCAGCCCCAGCATTTT.

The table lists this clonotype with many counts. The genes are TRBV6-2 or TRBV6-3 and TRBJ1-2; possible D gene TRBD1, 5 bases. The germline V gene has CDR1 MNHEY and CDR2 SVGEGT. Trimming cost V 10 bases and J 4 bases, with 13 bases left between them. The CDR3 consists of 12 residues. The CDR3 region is CATSRDGYGYTF. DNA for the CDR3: TGTGCCACCAGCAGGGACGGCTATGGCTACACCTTC.

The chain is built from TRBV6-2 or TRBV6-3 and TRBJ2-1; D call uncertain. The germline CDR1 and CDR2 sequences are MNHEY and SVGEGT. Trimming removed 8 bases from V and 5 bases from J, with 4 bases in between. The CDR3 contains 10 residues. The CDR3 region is CASGDNEQFF. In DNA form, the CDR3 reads TGTGCCAGCGGGGACAATGAGCAGTTCTTC.

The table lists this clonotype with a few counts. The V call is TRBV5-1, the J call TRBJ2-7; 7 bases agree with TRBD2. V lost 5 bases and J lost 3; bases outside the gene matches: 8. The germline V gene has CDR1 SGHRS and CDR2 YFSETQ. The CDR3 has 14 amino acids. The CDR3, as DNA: TGCGCCAGCAGTCTGACGTCTAGCGGCTACGAGCAGTACTTC. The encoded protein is CASSLTSSGYEQYF.

This chain's CDR3 is CASSEQGGYNEQFF. CDR3 bases: TGTGCCAGCAGTGAACAGGGTGGCTACAATGAGCAGTTCTTC. V is TRBV6-4 and J is TRBJ2-1, with D perhaps matching TRBD1 (6 bases). Germline lookup yields CDR1 MRHNA and CDR2 SNTAGT. The CDR3 has 14 amino acids. V gave up 3 bases and J gave up 3 bases, with 9 bases separating them.

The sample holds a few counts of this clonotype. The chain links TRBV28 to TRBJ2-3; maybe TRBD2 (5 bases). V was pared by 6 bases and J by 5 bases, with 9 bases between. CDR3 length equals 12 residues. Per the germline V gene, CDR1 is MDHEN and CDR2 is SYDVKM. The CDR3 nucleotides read TGTGCCAGCAGCTGGGCGGGAGATACGCAGTATTTT. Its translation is CASSWAGDTQYF.

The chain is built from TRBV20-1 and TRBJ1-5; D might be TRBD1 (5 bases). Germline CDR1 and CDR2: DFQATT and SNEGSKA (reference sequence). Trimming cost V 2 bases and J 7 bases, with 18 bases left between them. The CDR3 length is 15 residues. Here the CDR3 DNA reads TGCAGTGCTAGAAGACGGTGGGGGTTCGGCCAGCCCCAGCATTTT. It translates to CSARRRWGFGQPQHF.

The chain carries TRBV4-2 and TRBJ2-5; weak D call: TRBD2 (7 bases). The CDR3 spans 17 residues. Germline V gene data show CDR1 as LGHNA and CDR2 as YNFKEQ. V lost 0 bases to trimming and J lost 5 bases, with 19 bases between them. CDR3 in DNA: TGTGCCAGCAGCCAAGATAAGGGGGGGGTTATGATGGAGACCCAGTACTTC. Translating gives CASSQDKGGVMMETQYF.

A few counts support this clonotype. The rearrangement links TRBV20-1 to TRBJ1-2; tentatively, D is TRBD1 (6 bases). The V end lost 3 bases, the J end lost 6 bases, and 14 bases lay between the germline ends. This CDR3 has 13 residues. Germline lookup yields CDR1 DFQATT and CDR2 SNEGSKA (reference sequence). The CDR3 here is CSARRGAGDGYTF. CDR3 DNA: TGCAGTGCTAGGAGGGGGGCCGGGGATGGCTACACCTTC.

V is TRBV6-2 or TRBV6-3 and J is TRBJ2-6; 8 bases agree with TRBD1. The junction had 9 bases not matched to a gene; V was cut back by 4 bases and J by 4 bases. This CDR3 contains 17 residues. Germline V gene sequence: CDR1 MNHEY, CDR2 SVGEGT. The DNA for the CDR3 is TGTGCCAGCAGTTGGGGACAGGAGAGGGACGGGGCCAACGTCCTGACTTTC. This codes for CASSWGQERDGANVLTF.

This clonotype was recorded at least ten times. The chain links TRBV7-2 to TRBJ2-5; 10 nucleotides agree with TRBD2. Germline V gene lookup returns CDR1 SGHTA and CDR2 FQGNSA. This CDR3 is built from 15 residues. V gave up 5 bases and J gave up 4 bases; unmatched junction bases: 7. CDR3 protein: CASSPSSGSRETQYF. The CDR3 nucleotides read TGTGCCAGCAGCCCCTCTAGCGGGAGTAGAGAGACCCAGTACTTC. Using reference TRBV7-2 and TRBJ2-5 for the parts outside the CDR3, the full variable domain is GAGVSQSPSNKVTEKGKDVELRCDPISGHTALYWYRQSLGQGLEFLIYFQGNSAPDKSGLPSDRFSAERTGGSVSTLTIQRTQQEDSAVYLCASSPSSGSRETQYFGPGTRLLVL.

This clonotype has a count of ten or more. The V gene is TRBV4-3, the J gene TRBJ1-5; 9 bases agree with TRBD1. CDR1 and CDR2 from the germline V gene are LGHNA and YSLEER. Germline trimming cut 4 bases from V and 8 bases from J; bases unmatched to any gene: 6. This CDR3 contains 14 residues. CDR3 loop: CASSRGTGFEPQHF. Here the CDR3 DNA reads TGCGCCAGCAGCCGAGGGACAGGGTTTGAGCCCCAGCATTTT.

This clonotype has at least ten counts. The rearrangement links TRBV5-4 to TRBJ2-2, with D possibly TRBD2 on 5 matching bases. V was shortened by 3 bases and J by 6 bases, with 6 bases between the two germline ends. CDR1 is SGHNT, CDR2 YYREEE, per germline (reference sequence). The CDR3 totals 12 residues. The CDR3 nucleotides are TGTGCCAGCAGCTCACTAGCCGGGGAGCTGTTTTTT. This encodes CASSSLAGELFF.